These T cell receptor beta chains were read from a single sample in a study of T cell changes during pregnancy in multiple sclerosis. Generated by immunoSEQ multiplex PCR, the TCRdb table keeps only in-frame clones and is missing some. Among about 100,000 clones listed, 90% were seen once. The material was peripheral blood, obtained in the second trimester of pregnancy. These receptors all come from a female donor in good health, enrolled as a control in a pregnancy study. Each CDR3 is given with its conserved first and last residue. The order of the fields is clone size, V gene, CDR3 protein. Expanded clones get a size class; other rows say once, few or many, or leave the size out.

clone size: once; V gene: TRBV29-1; CDR3 protein: CSVGQDYGYTF
clone size: NA; V gene: TRBV2; CDR3 protein: CASSQIAGSSVTQYF
clone size: NA; V gene: TRBV19; CDR3 protein: CASSLPDRPNYGYTF
clone size: NA; V gene: TRBV6-4; CDR3 protein: CASSGFPGGGEAFF
clone size: NA; V gene: TRBV6-5; CDR3 protein: CASRSAGAGQPQHF
clone size: NA; V gene: TRBV5-5; CDR3 protein: CASSSPKVPGLAGDTQYF
clone size: NA; V gene: TRBV2; CDR3 protein: CASANLGGGPRTPTSGGPYEQYF
clone size: NA; V gene: TRBV7-2; CDR3 protein: CASSLGFAGGTYEQYF
clone size: NA; V gene: TRBV27; CDR3 protein: CASRWASNTGELFF
clone size: NA; V gene: TRBV10-3; CDR3 protein: CAIGTGNPVNPGNTIYF
clone size: NA; V gene: TRBV5-1; CDR3 protein: CASSLGSTANTGELFF
clone size: NA; V gene: TRBV4-1; CDR3 protein: CASSQEHGQGYEQYF
clone size: NA; V gene: TRBV6-5; CDR3 protein: CASSQAGAQPQHF
clone size: NA; V gene: TRBV29-1; CDR3 protein: CSVEDPKAGFREQYF
clone size: once; V gene: TRBV6-6; CDR3 protein: CASSGDRLQPQHF
clone size: NA; V gene: TRBV19; CDR3 protein: CASSRTGWNTEAFF
clone size: NA; V gene: TRBV9; CDR3 protein: CASSVEVAAPSTDTQYF
clone size: few; V gene: TRBV29-1; CDR3 protein: CSVGGQGLAFF
clone size: NA; V gene: TRBV7-2; CDR3 protein: CASSARGGVNYGYTF
clone size: NA; V gene: TRBV4-1; CDR3 protein: CASSQDDRQPLYEQYF
clone size: NA; V gene: TRBV27; CDR3 protein: CATRGGNTEAFF
clone size: NA; V gene: TRBV2; CDR3 protein: CASSEGSLYGYTF